Listed below are T cell receptor beta chains from one sample, sequenced in a study of shared clonotypes between healthy human individuals. Assay used: immunoSEQ multiplex PCR; TCRdb lists only in-frame clones, some missing. The top ten hold around 0.13% of the sample, which has some 2,400,000 clones, approximately 96% seen once. The source material was naive CD4+ T cells sorted from blood. These receptors were obtained from a young man in good health. Both conserved end residues are trimmed from each CDR3. Fields, in order: V gene, CDR3 protein.

v_gene: TRBV28
CDR3aa: ASSRRQVVELF

v_gene: TRBV9
CDR3aa: ASSVGELAGYNEQF

v_gene: TRBV30
CDR3aa: AWSNGVTGNTIY

v_gene: TRBV28
CDR3aa: ASSYHRGRDTEAF

v_gene: TRBV6-1
CDR3aa: ASSHTYEQY

v_gene: TRBV7-2
CDR3aa: ASSSVGTDTQY

v_gene: TRBV28
CDR3aa: ASSSGQGIYGANVLT

v_gene: TRBV7-2
CDR3aa: ASSPTSGSSEQY

v_gene: TRBV5-6
CDR3aa: ASSFSDREDTEAF

v_gene: TRBV7-2
CDR3aa: ASSLGQGGTYEQY

v_gene: TRBV15
CDR3aa: ATSRDVNTEAF

v_gene: TRBV25-1
CDR3aa: ASSEPRLAEETQY

v_gene: TRBV6-1
CDR3aa: ASSENRGGAF

v_gene: TRBV7-2
CDR3aa: ASSPITDTQY

v_gene: TRBV5-1
CDR3aa: ASSSLQGLNTEAF

v_gene: TRBV6-5
CDR3aa: ASRGEAQPGNTIY

v_gene: TRBV30
CDR3aa: AWSGILRQGAF

v_gene: TRBV7-2
CDR3aa: ASSLAYQGNYGYT

v_gene: TRBV5-3
CDR3aa: ARSLSGYSYEQY

v_gene: TRBV5-6
CDR3aa: ASSSEGTSGGHKETQY

v_gene: TRBV7-2
CDR3aa: ASSPEGTAAYEQY

v_gene: TRBV2
CDR3aa: AIRGRQGPNTGELF

v_gene: TRBV6-5
CDR3aa: ASSRTGPSGNTIY

v_gene: TRBV6-6
CDR3aa: ASSRGAYQPQH

v_gene: TRBV5-4
CDR3aa: ASSSTLGREQF